Below are 31 T cell receptor beta chains sequenced from a single sample in a study of Tregs in tolerant kidney transplant recipients. Sequenced by immunoSEQ multiplex PCR; TCRdb stores in-frame clones only, minus some. This sample has roughly 66,000 clones, with over 85% found just once. This material consisted of CD8+ T cells from blood, taken before the transplant. These receptors came from a human donor who received a combined kidney and bone marrow transplant.

V is TRBV2 and J is TRBJ2-1; 11 positions agree with TRBD2. This CDR3 has 17 residues. V dropped 2 bases and J dropped 4; count of bases not matched to a gene: 7. Germline V gene sequence: CDR1 SNHLY, CDR2 FYNNEI. The CDR3 DNA sequence: TGTGCCAGCAGTGAATCGACTAGCGGGATATCTTACAATGAGCAGTTCTTC. It codes for CASSESTSGISYNEQFF.

The V and J genes are TRBV4-1 and TRBJ2-7; 12 positions agree with TRBD2. With 6 bases clipped from V and 6 bases from J, the junction kept 12 bases outside the gene matches. This CDR3 is built from 16 residues. Germline V gene lookup returns CDR1 MGHRA and CDR2 YSYEKL. CDR3 sequence: CASRPTSGGPPAEQYF. The CDR3 nucleotides read TGCGCCAGCAGACCAACTAGCGGGGGGCCCCCGGCCGAGCAGTACTTC.

The rearrangement links TRBV5-6 to TRBJ2-7, with 7 nucleotides matching TRBD2. Unmatched junction bases numbered 1, after V lost 4 bases and J lost 3 bases. This CDR3 spans 12 amino acids. Looked up from germline, CDR1 is SGHDT and CDR2 is YYEEEE. CDR3 protein: CASSPGGYEQYF. CDR3 nucleotide sequence: TGTGCCAGCAGCCCGGGGGGCTACGAGCAGTACTTC.

This clone was found once. This sequence joins TRBV7-8 and TRBJ1-5; 8 positions agree with TRBD1. The CDR3 is made up of 18 amino acids. Germline-derived CDR1 and CDR2 are SGHVS and FQNEAQ. Trimming took 1 base from V and 11 from J; bases not matched to a gene: 19. CDR3 sequence reads: CASSLVKRDRRLPMSQHF. CDR3 DNA sequence: TGTGCCAGCAGCTTAGTGAAGAGGGACAGGCGGCTTCCTATGTCCCAGCATTTT. Looking up the rest from reference TRBV7-8 and TRBJ1-5 gives the full variable domain: GAGVSQSPRYKVAKRGQDVALRCDPISGHVSLFWYQQALGQGPEFLTYFQNEAQLDKSGLPSDRFFAERPEGSVSTLKIQRTQQEDSAVYLCASSLVKRDRRLPMSQHFGDGTRLSIL.

The gene calls are TRBV7-9 and TRBJ2-5; the D is unclear. Germline CDR1 reads SEHNR; CDR2 reads FQNEAQ (reference sequence). V gave up 3 bases and J gave up 4 bases, with 3 bases separating them. This CDR3 is 11 amino acids long. In DNA form, the CDR3 reads TGTGCCAGCAGCTTTCGAGAGACCCAGTACTTC. This codes for CASSFRETQYF.

This chain links TRBV27 with TRBJ1-2; possible D gene TRBD1, 5 bases. Between the trimmed V and J ends, which lost 1 base and 2 bases, there was a span of 20 bases. Per the germline V gene, CDR1 is MNHEY and CDR2 is SMNVEV (reference sequence). The CDR3 has 18 residues. CDR3 DNA sequence: TGTGCCAGCAGTTTATACCCCTCCCCCCGGGCAGGGAACTATGGCTACACCTTC. This sequence encodes CASSLYPSPRAGNYGYTF.

The chain combines TRBV7-9 with TRBJ1-3, with no clear D. The germline gives CDR1 SEHNR, CDR2 FQNEAQ (reference sequence). The CDR3 has 19 residues. The V and J ends lost 4 bases and 0 bases respectively, with 22 bases between them. Written as DNA, the CDR3 is TGTGCCAGCAGCTACTCCGTTCGCTACTTTCTAGACTCTGGAAACACCATATATTTT. Translation gives CASSYSVRYFLDSGNTIYF.

The chain uses TRBV9 and TRBJ2-1, with 7 bases matching TRBD1. CDR3 size: 15 residues. After removal of 2 bases from V and 8 bases from J, the junction contained 10 bases not matched to a gene. Looked up from germline, CDR1 is SGDLS and CDR2 is YYNGEE. In nucleotides, the CDR3 is TGTGCCAGCAGCGTCAGGGGGTACGGGATAGATGAGCAGTTCTTC. It is translated as CASSVRGYGIDEQFF.

The rearrangement uses TRBV5-6 and TRBJ2-6; D possibly corresponds to TRBD2 (5 bases). The CDR3 loop spans 18 amino acids. V lost 1 base, J lost 2 bases, and 16 bases lay in between. Germline assignment: CDR1 SGHDT and CDR2 YYEEEE. The CDR3 DNA follows: TGTGCCAGCAGCTTGTGGCAAGGAAGCGGCCCTGGGGCCAACGTCCTGACTTTC. It codes for CASSLWQGSGPGANVLTF.

The chain uses TRBV14 and TRBJ2-1; D may be TRBD2 (5 bases). The CDR3 contains 13 residues. Trimming shortened V by 7 bases and J by 6 bases, and 13 bases separated the two germline ends. Germline CDR1 and CDR2: SGHDN and FVKESK. The chain's CDR3 is CASKKGGSNEQFF. CDR3 in DNA: TGTGCCAGCAAAAAAGGAGGCAGCAATGAGCAGTTCTTC.

This chain links TRBV4-3 with TRBJ1-1; D is undetermined. The V end lost 0 bases, the J end lost 0 bases, and 8 bases lay between the germline ends. The germline V gene has CDR1 LGHNA and CDR2 YSLEER. This CDR3 is built from 15 residues. CDR3 sequence: CASSQESDMNTEAFF. Here the CDR3 DNA reads TGCGCCAGCAGCCAAGAGTCAGATATGAACACTGAAGCTTTCTTT.

This clone was counted only a few times. The chain couples TRBV30 to TRBJ1-2, with TRBD1 matching over 9 bases. J gave up 4 bases and V 5 bases, and 5 bases lay outside the gene matches. Germline V gene lookup returns CDR1 GTSNPN and CDR2 SVGIG (reference sequence). The CDR3 has 13 amino acids. The CDR3 bases are TGTGCCTGGGAGGGACAGGGAGGCTATGGCTACACCTTC. Protein: CAWEGQGGYGYTF.

This clone came up once. The rearrangement links TRBV7-3 to TRBJ2-3; the match to TRBD2 covers 13 bases. The ends lost 1 base at V and 3 bases at J; junction bases unmatched: 4. The germline gives CDR1 SGHTA, CDR2 FQGTGA. The CDR3 is 17 amino acids. This CDR3 is CASSLNPGLAGTDTQYF. The CDR3 region has the DNA TGTGCCAGCAGCTTAAATCCGGGACTAGCGGGGACAGATACGCAGTATTTT.

The chain employs TRBV29-1 and TRBJ2-3, with a weak D call TRBD1 (5 bases). V lost 8 bases and J lost 1, with 22 bases in between. Germline lookup yields CDR1 SQVTM and CDR2 ANQGSEA. CDR3 length: 16 residues. CDR3 coding DNA: TGCAGCTTCATCCTACGACACAGGCAAGGCACAGATACGCAGTATTTT. Translation: CSFILRHRQGTDTQYF.

The V gene is TRBV19, the J gene TRBJ1-5; D possibly corresponds to TRBD1 (6 bases). The CDR3 has 14 residues. Germline-derived CDR1 and CDR2 are LNHDA and SQIVND (reference sequence). V lost 5 bases and J lost 1, with 9 bases in between. The CDR3, as DNA: TGTGCCAGTAGTTTACAGGGAAGCAATCAGCCCCAGCATTTT. Residues: CASSLQGSNQPQHF. Looking up the rest from reference TRBV19 and TRBJ1-5 gives the full variable domain: DGGITQSPKYLFRKEGQNVTLSCEQNLNHDAMYWYRQDPGQGLRLIYYSQIVNDFQKGDIAEGYSVSREKKESFPLTVTSAQKNPTAFYLCASSLQGSNQPQHFGDGTRLSIL.

As DNA, the CDR3 is TGTGCCAGTAGTATCGGGGGGGCGAGCTCCTACAATGAGCAGTTCTTC. This encodes CASSIGGASSYNEQFF. J is TRBJ2-1 and V is TRBV19; 8 bases match TRBD2. CDR1 is LNHDA and CDR2 is SQIVND in the germline V gene (reference sequence). With 3 bases clipped from V and 0 bases from J, the junction kept 4 bases outside the gene matches. This CDR3 comprises 16 residues.

The chain links TRBV6-1 to TRBJ2-7; 8 positions match TRBD1. After removal of 6 bases from V and 0 bases from J, the junction contained 4 bases not matched to a gene. Germline CDR1 and CDR2: MNHNS and SASEGT. The CDR3 spans 14 residues. Here the CDR3 DNA reads TGTGCCAGCAGCCCGGACAGGGACTCCTACGAGCAGTACTTC. Encoded protein: CASSPDRDSYEQYF.

This clone was found once. The chain couples TRBV13 to TRBJ2-3, with TRBD2 identical over 9 bases. The CDR3 sequence is 16 residues long. V lost 5 bases to trimming and J lost 1 base; unmatched junction nucleotides: 7. CDR1 is PRHDT, CDR2 FYEKMQ, per germline (reference sequence). CDR3 nucleotide sequence: TGTGCCAGCAGCACCCGTTTAGCGGGGGGCACAGATACGCAGTATTTT. Its protein is CASSTRLAGGTDTQYF.

The chain is built from TRBV27 and TRBJ1-5, with 8 bases that match TRBD1. Germline V gene sequence: CDR1 MNHEY, CDR2 SMNVEV (reference sequence). The CDR3 runs 17 residues. V lost 3 bases to trimming and J lost 0 bases; unmatched junction nucleotides: 7. The CDR3 protein is CASSFDRGPYSNQPQHF. The CDR3 DNA sequence: TGTGCCAGCAGTTTCGACAGGGGCCCCTATAGCAATCAGCCCCAGCATTTT.

J is TRBJ2-7 and V is TRBV7-9, with D possibly matching TRBD1 (7 bases). CDR3 size: 16 residues. From germline, CDR1 is SEHNR and CDR2 FQNEAQ (reference sequence). V was shortened by 4 bases and J by 2 bases, with 18 bases between the two germline ends. The CDR3 reads CASSSTTTGTPYEQYF. Written as DNA, the CDR3 is TGTGCCAGCAGCTCCACTACGACAGGGACTCCCTACGAGCAGTACTTC.

This sequence joins TRBV11-2 and TRBJ1-2, with 11 nucleotides matching TRBD1. The J segment lost 3 bases and the V segment lost 5 bases, leaving 8 bases of the junction unmatched. Germline assignment: CDR1 SGHAT and CDR2 FQNNGV. The CDR3 extends over 16 amino acids. The CDR3 nucleotides read TGTGCCAGCAGCCGACCCAGGACAGGGGGCCACTATGGCTACACCTTC. Translating it yields CASSRPRTGGHYGYTF.

This sequence joins TRBV23-1 and TRBJ2-1; tentative D call: TRBD2 (6 bases). TRBV23-1 is noted as an ORF with a role that remains uncertain. The CDR3 totals 17 residues. Trimming stripped 0 bases from V and 2 bases from J, with 14 bases between. CDR3 DNA: TGCGCCAGCAGTCAATCCTTAGAGGAGGGGACCTACAATGAGCAGTTCTTC. It yields the protein CASSQSLEEGTYNEQFF.

This rearrangement joins TRBV5-6 to TRBJ1-2; D gene uncertain. The ends were cut back, 1 base at V and 0 bases at J, with 7 bases in the middle. The germline gives CDR1 SGHDT, CDR2 YYEEEE. The CDR3 sequence is 14 residues long. The CDR3 DNA is TGTGCCAGCAGCTTGTGGAGAGCTAACTATGGCTACACCTTC. Its protein product is CASSLWRANYGYTF.

The chain links TRBV27 to TRBJ1-5, with D tentatively TRBD1 (6 bases). V lost 4 bases and J 6 bases, leaving 16 bases between the germline ends. Germline CDR1 is MNHEY and CDR2 is SMNVEV (reference sequence). The CDR3 has 15 amino acids. This CDR3 reads CASSSTQGWSQPQHF. The CDR3 bases are TGTGCCAGCAGTTCGACACAGGGTTGGAGTCAGCCCCAGCATTTT.

The chain uses TRBV7-9 and TRBJ2-3; D unclear. Germline V gene data show CDR1 as SEHNR and CDR2 as FQNEAQ (reference sequence). Trimming stripped 3 bases from V and 3 bases from J, with 4 bases between. This CDR3 contains 12 residues. The CDR3 here is CASSLETDTQYF. The CDR3 DNA reads as TGTGCCAGCAGCTTGGAGACAGATACGCAGTATTTT.

The V and J genes are TRBV4-1 and TRBJ2-5, with 7 bases aligning to TRBD2. The germline V gene has CDR1 MGHRA and CDR2 YSYEKL. The CDR3 sequence is 13 residues long. V was clipped by 1 base and J by 5 bases; unmatched bases: 1. The CDR3 coding sequence is TGCGCCAGCAGCCAAGTGGGGGGGGAGACCCAGTACTTC. Translating gives CASSQVGGETQYF.

This chain connects TRBV10-2 to TRBJ2-5, with a weak D call TRBD2 (6 bases). Germline V gene data show CDR1 as WSHSY and CDR2 as SAAADI. V was trimmed by 6 bases and J by 2 bases, leaving 13 bases between them. CDR3 length: 14 residues. The CDR3 reads CASRAGGAQETQYF. DNA for the CDR3: TGCGCCAGCAGGGCCGGCGGGGCACAAGAGACCCAGTACTTC.

The rearrangement uses TRBV15 and TRBJ1-1; the D is unclear. The V and J ends lost 1 base and 1 base respectively, with 7 bases between them. CDR1 is LNHNV, CDR2 YYDKDF, per germline (reference sequence). The length of the CDR3 is 14 residues. The CDR3 loop reads CATSRAAGNTEAFF. In nucleotides, the CDR3 is TGTGCCACCAGCAGAGCGGCGGGGAACACTGAAGCTTTCTTT.

This sequence joins TRBV9 and TRBJ2-1; D is possibly TRBD1 (6 bases). V was trimmed by 0 bases and J by 10 bases, leaving 11 bases between them. The CDR3 is 13 residues long. The germline V gene has CDR1 SGDLS and CDR2 YYNGEE. The CDR3 protein is CASSVGNRAEQFF. CDR3 sequence (DNA): TGTGCCAGCAGCGTAGGAAACAGGGCGGAGCAGTTCTTC.

The V gene is TRBV27, the J gene TRBJ2-1, with 10 positions matching TRBD2. Germline V gene lookup returns CDR1 MNHEY and CDR2 SMNVEV (reference sequence). After removal of 6 bases from V and 3 bases from J, the junction contained 5 bases not matched to a gene. The CDR3 covers 15 residues. CDR3 DNA sequence: TGTGCCAGCAGCCCACTAGCGGGGTACTACAATGAGCAGTTCTTC. It encodes CASSPLAGYYNEQFF.

The chain couples TRBV29-1 to TRBJ2-7, with D possibly matching TRBD1 (6 bases). The CDR3 is 12 amino acids. The germline gives CDR1 SQVTM, CDR2 ANQGSEA. V gave up 4 bases and J gave up 2 bases, with 9 bases separating them. The CDR3: CSVVGTTYEQYF. The CDR3 DNA reads TGCAGCGTTGTTGGGACAACCTACGAGCAGTACTTC.